This TCR beta chain appears in the sequencing data of a study of regulatory T cells in long-lasting Graves disease. iRepertoire HTBI primers and Arm-PCR of CDR3 regions built TCR beta libraries. TCRdb processed the multiplex PCR reads anew with MiXCR; each CDR3 protein has one entry. Among roughly 560,000 distinct CDR3 sequences listed, about 16% were seen once. Study-level findings and limits: Persistent patients shared more public clonotypes (approximately 2,900) than new patients (just under 1,000). Among samples with persistent disease, TRBV28, TRBJ1-2 and TRBJ2-5 were favored.

This CDR3 region has 15 residues. The V gene's germline CDR1 is SNHLY and CDR2 FYNNEI. V gave up 5 bases and J gave up 9 bases; unmatched junction bases: 13. Described time point: newly diagnosed GD, antithyroid drugs for less than 3 months. Preparation of the TCR library used RNA extracted from PBMCs. This clonotype was seen many times. The antigen is not known. These data also formed part of another study, on T cells in Graves' hyperthyroidism and ophthalmopathy. That work adds: First-round RT-PCR with HTBI primers amplified the TCR CDR3 region. Among clonotypes expanded in thyroid above 0.001, most were also found in blood.

The TCR comes from a woman aged 35 to 60 with Graves disease. The gene calls are TRBV2 and TRBJ2-1; 7 nucleotides line up with TRBD1. This material consisted of peripheral blood mononuclear cells (PBMCs), taken at new diagnosis, from a patient treated with antithyroid drugs. This chain's CDR3 is CASSSRDRSHGEQFF. In DNA form, the CDR3 reads TGTGCCAGCAGTAGCCGGGACAGATCCCACGGTGAGCAGTTCTTC. Filled out from reference TRBV2 and TRBJ2-1, the complete variable domain reads EPEVTQTPSHQVTQMGQEVILRCVPISNHLYFYWYRQILGQKVEFLVSFYNNEISEKSEIFDDQFSVERPDGSNFTLKIRSTKLEDSAMYFCASSSRDRSHGEQFFGPGTRLTVL.